This entry features one T cell receptor (beta chain) sequence. Only in-frame clones appear in the TCRdb table, and some are missing; sequencing was by immunoSEQ multiplex PCR. The data show under 850,000 clones, around nine tenths seen once. Trimming at V came to 2 bases and at J to 4 bases, leaving 12 bases not matched to a gene. The CDR3 runs 20 residues. Germline loops: CDR1 SGHVS, CDR2 FQNEAQ. These data belong to a study of shared T cell receptors in the human thymus. The sample also formed part of further work on human thymus T cells.

The specimen was thymocytes. The chain couples TRBV7-8 to TRBJ2-1; 15 nucleotides match TRBD2. This TCR was sampled from a boy younger than two with a congenital heart defect. This CDR3 is CASSLSWTSGRVRGYNEQFF. CDR3 in DNA: TGTGCCAGCAGCTTATCTTGGACTAGCGGGAGGGTAAGGGGTTACAATGAGCAGTTCTTC.